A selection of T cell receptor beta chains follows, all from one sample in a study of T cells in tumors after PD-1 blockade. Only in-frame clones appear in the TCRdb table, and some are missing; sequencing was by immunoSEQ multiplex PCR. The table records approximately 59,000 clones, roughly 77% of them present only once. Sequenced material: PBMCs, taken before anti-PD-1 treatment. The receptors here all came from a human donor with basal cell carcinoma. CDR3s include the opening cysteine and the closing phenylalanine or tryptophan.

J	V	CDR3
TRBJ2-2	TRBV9	CASSAPAGGREDGELFF
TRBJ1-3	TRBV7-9	CASSGGRGDWSGNTIYF
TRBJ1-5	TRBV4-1	CASSQGDRGWEPQHF
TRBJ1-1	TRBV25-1	CASRELRQGGNTEAFF
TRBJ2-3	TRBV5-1	CASSPSPDTQYF
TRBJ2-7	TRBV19	CASTGQGSYEQYF
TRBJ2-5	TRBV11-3	CASSGTDIQETQYF
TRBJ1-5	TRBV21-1	CASPPRWTVAMWPQHF
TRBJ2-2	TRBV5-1	CASSLTRGLTGELFF
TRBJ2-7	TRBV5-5	CASTWEGLGEQYF
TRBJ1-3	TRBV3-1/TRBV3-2	CASSLDRYSGNTIYF
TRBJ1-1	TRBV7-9	CASSPPPGIAEAFF
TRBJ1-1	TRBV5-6	CASSLQDRTTEAFF
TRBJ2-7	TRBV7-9	CASSYPGQGINEQYF
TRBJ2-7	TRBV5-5	CASSSTVGGYEQYF
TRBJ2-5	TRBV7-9	CASSLRASGQETQYF
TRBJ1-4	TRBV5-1	CASRERQTSEKLFF
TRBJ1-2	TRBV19	CASKRSEQGDGYTF
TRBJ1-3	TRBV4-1	CASSRVRLDSQSAGNTIYF
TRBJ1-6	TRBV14	CASSPGTGGSALHF
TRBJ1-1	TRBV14	CASSQVWTEAFF
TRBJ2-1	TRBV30	CAWTGVRAYNEQFF
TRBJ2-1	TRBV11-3	CASRGLGDEQFF
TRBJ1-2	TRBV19	CASSRTENYGYTF
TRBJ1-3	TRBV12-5	CASGLGTGNTIYF
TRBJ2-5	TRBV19	CASSIREETQYF
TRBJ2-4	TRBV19	CASSSGRRVEAKNIQYF
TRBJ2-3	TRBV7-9	CASSSSLGRGESTDTQYF
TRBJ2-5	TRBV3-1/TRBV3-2	CASRWTSGGTIGTQYF
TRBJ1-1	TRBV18	CASSPPTGSLEAFF
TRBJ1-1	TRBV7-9	CASSPVRQGGTEAFF
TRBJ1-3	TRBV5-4	CASSLRDRGPGGNTIYF
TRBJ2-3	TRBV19	CASSVGFADTQYF
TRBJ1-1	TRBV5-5	CASSLYTGGLNTEAFF
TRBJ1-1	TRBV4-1	CASSQEPEGSYDTEAFF
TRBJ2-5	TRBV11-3	CASSLGLAGTETQYF
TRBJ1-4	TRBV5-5	CASSGANEYEKLFF
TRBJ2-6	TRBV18	CASSPQGSGANVLTF
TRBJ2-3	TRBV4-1	CASSPLGSTSGGVTDTQYF
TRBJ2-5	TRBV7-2	CASSFAGYQETQYF
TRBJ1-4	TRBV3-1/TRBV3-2	CASRTGATNEKLFF
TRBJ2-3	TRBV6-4	CASSDGGSSTDTQYF
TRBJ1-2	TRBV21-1	CASSHGPPRGHTF
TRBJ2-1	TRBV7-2	CASSLVWLYNEQFF
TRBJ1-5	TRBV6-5	CASSPGSNQPQHF
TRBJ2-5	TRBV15	CATSRDPGETQYF
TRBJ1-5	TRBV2	CASRRTGVGWPQHF
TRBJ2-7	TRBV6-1	CASSESWGSTYEQYF